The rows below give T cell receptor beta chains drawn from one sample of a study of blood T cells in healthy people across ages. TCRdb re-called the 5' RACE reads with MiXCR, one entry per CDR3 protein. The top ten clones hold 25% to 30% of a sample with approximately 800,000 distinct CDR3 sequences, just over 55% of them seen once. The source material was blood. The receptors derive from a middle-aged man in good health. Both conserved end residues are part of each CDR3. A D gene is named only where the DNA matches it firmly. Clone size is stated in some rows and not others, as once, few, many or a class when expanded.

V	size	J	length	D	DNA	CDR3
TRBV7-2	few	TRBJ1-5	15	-	TGTGCCAGCAGCTTACTTAGTGGGGGCAATCAGCCCCAGCATTTT	CASSLLSGGNQPQHF
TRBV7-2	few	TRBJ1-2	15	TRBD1	TGTGCCAGCAGCTTAACGTCCGACAGGGGAGGCGGCTACACCTTC	CASSLTSDRGGGYTF
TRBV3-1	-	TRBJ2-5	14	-	TGTGCCAGCAGCCAAGATGGCAGCTACAATGAGCAGTACTTC	CASSQDGSYNEQYF
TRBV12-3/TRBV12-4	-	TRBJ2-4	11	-	TGTGCCAGCAGTGAGGGCTCGGAGCAGTACTTC	CASSEGSEQYF
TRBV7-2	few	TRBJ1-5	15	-	TGTGCCAGCAGCTTAGTTTCAGGTAGCAATCAGCCCCAGCATTTT	CASSLVSGSNQPQHF
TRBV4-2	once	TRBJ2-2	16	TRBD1	TGTGCCAGCAGCCAAGAGCAGGGGGCGAACACCGGGGAGCTGTTTTTT	CASSQEQGANTGELFF
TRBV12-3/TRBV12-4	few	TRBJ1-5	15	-	TGTGCCAGCAGTTTCTCGACCCCGGGACCCTCTGTACCGCATTTT	CASSFSTPGPSVPHF
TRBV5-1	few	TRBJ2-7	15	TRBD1	TGCGCCAGCAGCTTGGGGACAGGGGGCCTCTACGAGCAGTACTTC	CASSLGTGGLYEQYF
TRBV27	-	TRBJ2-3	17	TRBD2	TGTGCCAGCAGTGTTGCCGGGACTAGCGGGGGCACAGATACGCAGTATTTT	CASSVAGTSGGTDTQYF
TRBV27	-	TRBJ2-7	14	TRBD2	TGTGCCAGCAGTCCGGCGGGAGAGGACTACGAGCAGTACTTC	CASSPAGEDYEQYF
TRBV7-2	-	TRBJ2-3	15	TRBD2	TGTGCCAGCTGCAGAGCGGGGCCAGGCCCAGATACGCAGTATTTT	CASCRAGPGPDTQYF
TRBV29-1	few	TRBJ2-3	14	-	TGCAGCGTTGAGATACAGCAAAGCACAGATACGCAGTATTTT	CSVEIQQSTDTQYF
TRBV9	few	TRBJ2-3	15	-	TGTGCCAGCAGCGTAGTTAGCGCGGGTTCAGATACGCAGTATTTT	CASSVVSAGSDTQYF
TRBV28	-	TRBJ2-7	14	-	TGTGCCAGCAGTCCTAACGACAGAGCCTACGAGCAGTACTTC	CASSPNDRAYEQYF
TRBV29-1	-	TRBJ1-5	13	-	-	CSVGQGALQPRHF
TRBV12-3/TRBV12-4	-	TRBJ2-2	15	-	TGTGCCAGCATTGTGTCCCAGACCGTTGCCGGGGAGCTGTTTTTT	CASIVSQTVAGELFF
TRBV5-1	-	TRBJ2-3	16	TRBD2	TGCGCCAGCGGCGATTCCGTTACTAGCGGAGGTGATACGCAGTATTTT	CASGDSVTSGGDTQYF
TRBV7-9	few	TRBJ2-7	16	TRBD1	TGTGCCAGCAGCTTAGACCAAGGGGGCGACTCCTACGAGCAGTACTTC	CASSLDQGGDSYEQYF